These 20 T cell receptor beta chains share one sample of origin, sequenced in a study of T cells of healthy individuals. One entry per CDR3 protein, called by TCRdb with MiXCR from the 5' RACE reads. The data hold tens of thousands of distinct CDR3 sequences, with roughly 15% observed a single time. The receptors here all came from a human donor in good health.

Ten or more counts support this clonotype. This chain uses TRBV7-6 with TRBJ1-2; TRBD1 agrees at 8 bases. Germline V CDR1 and CDR2: SGHVS, FNYEAQ. The CDR3 covers 15 residues. J gave up 7 bases and V 1 base, and 8 bases lay outside the gene matches. The CDR3 coding sequence is TGTGCCAGCAGCTTAGAGGACAGGGCTGTTCTTGGCTACACCTTC. This translates into CASSLEDRAVLGYTF.

This clonotype has at least ten counts. The chain couples TRBV20-1 to TRBJ2-4; 8 nucleotides line up with TRBD1. V shed 7 bases, J shed 5 bases, and the junction held 13 bases outside the gene matches. The CDR3 totals 15 residues. Germline V gene sequence: CDR1 DFQATT, CDR2 SNEGSKA (reference sequence). DNA of the CDR3: TGCAGTGGCTCAATCCGCGGGACAGGCGAAAACATTCAGTACTTC. Its protein is CSGSIRGTGENIQYF.

This clonotype was seen a few times. The chain links TRBV7-9 to TRBJ2-3; the match to TRBD1 covers 8 bases. CDR1 is SEHNR and CDR2 is FQNEAQ in the germline V gene (reference sequence). The CDR3 sequence is 15 residues long. V dropped 4 bases and J dropped 3; count of bases not matched to a gene: 6. This chain's CDR3 is CASSSWTGRTDTQYF. The CDR3 DNA is TGTGCCAGCAGCTCATGGACAGGGCGGACAGATACGCAGTATTTT. Together with reference TRBV7-9 and TRBJ2-3, the CDR3 gives the full variable domain: DTGVSQNPRHKITKRGQNVTFRCDPISEHNRLYWYRQTLGQGPEFLTYFQNEAQLEKSRLLSDRFSAERPKGSFSTLEIQRTEQGDSAMYLCASSSWTGRTDTQYFGPGTRLTVL.

This clonotype was observed a handful of times. The genes are TRBV2 and TRBJ2-5; 11 nucleotides line up with TRBD2. CDR1 is SNHLY and CDR2 is FYNNEI in the germline V gene. The CDR3 length is 15 residues. The V gene end was trimmed by 8 bases and the J gene end by 4 bases; junction bases not matched to a gene: 9. Here the CDR3 DNA reads TGTGCCAGCGCTCCGTGGACTAGCGGGCGAGAGACCCAGTACTTC. Protein sequence: CASAPWTSGRETQYF.

This clonotype was detected ten times or more. J is TRBJ2-1 and V is TRBV7-9, with D tentatively TRBD2 (5 bases). Per the germline V gene, CDR1 is SEHNR and CDR2 is FQNEAQ (reference sequence). This CDR3 spans 17 amino acids. V was trimmed by 5 bases and J by 4 bases, leaving 21 bases between them. The CDR3 DNA is TGTGCCAGCAGCACCCGTAGTGGGCGGGTCGTTTACAATGAGCAGTTCTTC. This codes for CASSTRSGRVVYNEQFF. Together with reference TRBV7-9 and TRBJ2-1, the CDR3 gives the full variable domain: DTGVSQNPRHKITKRGQNVTFRCDPISEHNRLYWYRQTLGQGPEFLTYFQNEAQLEKSRLLSDRFSAERPKGSFSTLEIQRTEQGDSAMYLCASSTRSGRVVYNEQFFGPGTRLTVL.

This clonotype was seen many times. The chain has TRBV7-2 and TRBJ1-2, with 9 bases fitting TRBD1. With V trimmed by 4 bases and J by 8 bases, 11 bases remained unmatched. Germline CDR1 is SGHTA and CDR2 is FQGNSA. This CDR3 has 15 residues. CDR3 amino acids: CASSSNRGLFDGYTF. The CDR3 DNA reads as TGTGCCAGCAGCTCCAACAGGGGGCTCTTCGACGGCTACACCTTC.

V gene TRBV20-1 combines with J gene TRBJ1-6, with D possibly being TRBD1 (6 bases). The CDR3 has 14 amino acids. Trimming left V 3 bases short and J 4 bases short, with 10 bases between. Germline CDR1 reads DFQATT; CDR2 reads SNEGSKA (reference sequence). The CDR3 bases are TGCAGTGCTAGCGTCGGACAGTATAATTCACCCCTCCACTTT. It specifies CSASVGQYNSPLHF.

J is TRBJ2-2 and V is TRBV5-1; D call uncertain. V shed 4 bases and J shed 7 bases, with 14 bases lying between them. Germline V gene lookup returns CDR1 SGHRS and CDR2 YFSETQ. This CDR3 is 14 amino acids long. This CDR3 is CASSPSAPSGELFF. The CDR3 region has the DNA TGCGCCAGCAGCCCATCGGCTCCAAGCGGGGAGCTGTTTTTT. The variable domain in full, completed from reference TRBV5-1 and TRBJ2-2, reads KAGVTQTPRYLIKTRGQQVTLSCSPISGHRSVSWYQQTPGQGLQFLFEYFSETQRNKGNFPGRFSGRQFSNSRSEMNVSTLELGDSALYLCASSPSAPSGELFFGEGSRLTVL.

The table lists this clonotype with many counts. This chain links TRBV25-1 with TRBJ1-1; D may be TRBD1 (5 bases). The V gene's germline CDR1 is MGHDK and CDR2 SYGVNS. CDR3 length: 14 amino acids. Trimming took off 1 base at V and 6 bases at J, with 12 bases between the two ends. The CDR3 nucleotides are TGTGCCAGCAGTGAATTCGGGGGGGGGGCTGAAGCTTTCTTT. Its protein is CASSEFGGGAEAFF.

This clonotype has a handful of counts. The genes are TRBV21-1 and TRBJ2-1; the table's D gene call, TRBD1, was not cross checked with the DNA. TRBV21-1 is flagged as a pseudogene. The CDR3 is made up of 16 amino acids. The CDR3 loop reads CASSKAIGGAGDEQFF. CDR3 DNA sequence: TGTGCCAGCAGCAAAGCGATTGGAGGCGCAGGGGATGAGCAGTTCTTC.

This clonotype was found many times. The chain joins TRBV10-2 to TRBJ1-1; D remains unclear. The CDR3 loop spans 14 amino acids. Trimming removed 2 bases at V and 1 base at J, with 8 bases between. Germline V lookup: CDR1 WSHSY, CDR2 SAAADI. The CDR3 DNA follows: TGCGCCAGCAGTGAGGCGGAGGGGAACACTGAAGCTTTCTTT. Protein: CASSEAEGNTEAFF.

J is TRBJ2-1 and V is TRBV27, with TRBD2 matching 7 bases. V dropped 1 base and J dropped 4; count of bases not matched to a gene: 16. The germline CDR1 and CDR2 sequences are MNHEY and SMNVEV (reference sequence). The CDR3 loop spans 19 amino acids. This CDR3 reads CASSLLGSWGGKLYNEQFF. CDR3 in DNA: TGTGCCAGCAGTTTATTGGGTTCGTGGGGGGGTAAGTTGTACAATGAGCAGTTCTTC.

This sequence joins TRBV7-2 and TRBJ2-3; D call uncertain. The germline CDR1 and CDR2 sequences are SGHTA and FQGNSA. The CDR3 loop spans 14 amino acids. V was pared by 1 base and J by 2 bases, with 7 bases between. This CDR3 is CASSLDGSTDTQYF. For the CDR3, the DNA is TGTGCCAGCAGCTTAGACGGGTCCACAGATACGCAGTATTTT.

The V and J genes are TRBV29-1 and TRBJ1-1; D is uncertain. Trimming stripped 7 bases from V and 1 base from J, with 13 bases between. The V gene's germline CDR1 is SQVTM and CDR2 ANQGSEA. CDR3 length: 13 amino acids. The CDR3 protein is CSARPGGNTEAFF. The DNA for the CDR3 is TGCAGCGCCCGCCCGGGCGGGAACACTGAAGCTTTCTTT.

This clonotype has a count of ten or more. The rearrangement links TRBV12-3 or TRBV12-4 to TRBJ1-4, with TRBD1 as a possible D gene (5 bases). V dropped 1 base and J dropped 8 bases, with 8 bases sitting between them. The CDR3 runs 13 residues. DNA for the CDR3: TGTGCCAGCAGTTTAGGGGGGAAGGAAAAACTGTTTTTT. This codes for CASSLGGKEKLFF.

This clonotype has just a few counts. CDR3 region: CASSFRQQLYSGANVLTF. In nucleotides, the CDR3 is TGCGCCAGCAGCTTTCGGCAACAATTGTACTCTGGGGCCAACGTCCTGACTTTC. The chain has TRBV5-1 and TRBJ2-6; D remains ambiguous. Trimming took off 2 bases at V and 0 bases at J, with 15 bases between the two ends. CDR1 is SGHRS, CDR2 YFSETQ, per germline. CDR3 length: 18 amino acids. The full variable domain, in which reference TRBV5-1 and TRBJ2-6 provide the parts outside the CDR3, is KAGVTQTPRYLIKTRGQQVTLSCSPISGHRSVSWYQQTPGQGLQFLFEYFSETQRNKGNFPGRFSGRQFSNSRSEMNVSTLELGDSALYLCASSFRQQLYSGANVLTFGAGSRLTVL.

This clonotype was recorded a few times. V is TRBV13 and J is TRBJ2-3; TRBD2 is a possible D gene (5 bases). Germline V gene sequence: CDR1 PRHDT, CDR2 FYEKMQ (reference sequence). This CDR3 is 14 amino acids long. Trimming stripped 1 base from V and 3 bases from J, with 8 bases between. The CDR3 loop is CASSLVGSTDTQYF. CDR3 nucleotides: TGTGCCAGCAGCTTAGTAGGGAGTACAGATACGCAGTATTTT.

In its sample, this clonotype was seen many times. The chain has TRBV19 and TRBJ1-5, with D unclear. CDR1 is LNHDA and CDR2 is SQIVND in the germline V gene (reference sequence). Trimming cost V 4 bases and J 2 bases, with 21 bases left between them. CDR3 length: 18 amino acids. CDR3 residues: CASSSGSWDNLGNQPQHF. CDR3 coding DNA: TGTGCCAGTAGTAGTGGTTCTTGGGATAATCTGGGCAATCAGCCCCAGCATTTT.

The chain is built from TRBV7-9 and TRBJ1-1; a weak D match, TRBD1 (5 bases). The germline V gene has CDR1 SEHNR and CDR2 FQNEAQ (reference sequence). Deletions cut 3 bases from V and 3 bases from J, with 11 bases between. The CDR3 length is 14 residues. The CDR3 sequence is CASSLTREDTEAFF. The CDR3 bases are TGTGCCAGCAGCTTGACCAGGGAGGACACTGAAGCTTTCTTT.

This chain uses TRBV20-1 with TRBJ1-2, with D unresolved. V lost 6 bases, J lost 8 bases, and 19 bases lay in between. The germline CDR1 and CDR2 sequences are DFQATT and SNEGSKA (reference sequence). The CDR3 is 13 amino acids. The CDR3 nucleotides read TGCAGTGCCCCGAACGTCGGTACCGGCGGCTACACCTTC. It yields the protein CSAPNVGTGGYTF.